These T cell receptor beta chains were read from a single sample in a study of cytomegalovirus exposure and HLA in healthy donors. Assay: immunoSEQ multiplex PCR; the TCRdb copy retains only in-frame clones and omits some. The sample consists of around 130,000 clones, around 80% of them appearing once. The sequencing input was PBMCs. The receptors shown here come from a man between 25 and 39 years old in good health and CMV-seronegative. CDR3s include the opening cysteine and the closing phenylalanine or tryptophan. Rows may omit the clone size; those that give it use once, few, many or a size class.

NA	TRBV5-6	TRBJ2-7	CASSRGDGSSYEQYF
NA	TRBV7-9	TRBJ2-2	CASSPRSSGANTGELFF
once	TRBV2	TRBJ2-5	CASRRAGGPMETQYF
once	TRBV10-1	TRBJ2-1	CASSRIAGGPHEQFF
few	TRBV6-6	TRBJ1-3	CASVQFSGNTIYF
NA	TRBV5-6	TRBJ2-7	CASNKGAKWPYEQYF
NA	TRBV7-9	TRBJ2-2	CASSLSFNTGELFF
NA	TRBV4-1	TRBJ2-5	CASSHKTEETQYF
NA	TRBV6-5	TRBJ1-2	CASSYASDYGYTF
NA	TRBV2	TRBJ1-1	CASSEKTGPTEAFF
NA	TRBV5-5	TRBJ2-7	CASSLALLAPTYEQYF
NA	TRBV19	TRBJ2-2	CASLTRTGGTGELFF
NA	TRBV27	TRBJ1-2	CASSPFGVSNYGYTF
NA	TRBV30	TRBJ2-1	CAWRRVTPSHNEQFF
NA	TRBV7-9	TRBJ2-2	CASSPRGTGELFF
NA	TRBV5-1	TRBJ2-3	CASSMTSGRALGTDTQYF
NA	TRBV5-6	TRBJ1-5	CASSLAWGGSNQPQHF
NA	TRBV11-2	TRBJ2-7	CASSSRRTSGSFAGYEQYF
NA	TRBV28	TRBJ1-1	CASSGDYRGTEAFF
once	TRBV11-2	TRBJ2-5	CASHGLKRAGQETQYF
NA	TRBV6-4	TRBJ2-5	CASREGGAGETQYF
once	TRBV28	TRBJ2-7	CASIPSGIHYEQYF
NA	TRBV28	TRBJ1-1	CASSLDQGMNTEAFF
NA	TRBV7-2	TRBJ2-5	CASSLGNKEETQYF
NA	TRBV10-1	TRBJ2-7	CASSEFWRECNEQYF
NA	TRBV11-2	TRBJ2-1	CASSITGTHPYNEQFF
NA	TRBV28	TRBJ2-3	CASSPPGTDTQYF
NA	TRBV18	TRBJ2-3	CASSPQGRETGDTQYF
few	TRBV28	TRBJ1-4	CASRAQGGNEKLFF
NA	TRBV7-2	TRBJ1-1	CASSLISAGNTEAFF
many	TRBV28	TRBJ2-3	CASRGTTSSTDTQYF
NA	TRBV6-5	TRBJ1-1	CASSYKWSTEAFF
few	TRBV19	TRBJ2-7	CASSTRDRGSYEQYF
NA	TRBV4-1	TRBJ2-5	CASSQAPPSAAGETQYF
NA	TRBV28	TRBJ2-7	CASSNGGTQGSYEQYF
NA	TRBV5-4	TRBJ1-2	CASSLALNPVYTF
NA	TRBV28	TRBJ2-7	CASSPPDRAGYEQYF
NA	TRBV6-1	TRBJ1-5	CASSDIVNQPQHF
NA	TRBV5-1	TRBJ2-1	CASSPAAGEGREQFF
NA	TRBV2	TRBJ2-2	CASSGLAGNTGELFF
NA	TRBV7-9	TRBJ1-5	CASSRSTTGGEGQPQHF